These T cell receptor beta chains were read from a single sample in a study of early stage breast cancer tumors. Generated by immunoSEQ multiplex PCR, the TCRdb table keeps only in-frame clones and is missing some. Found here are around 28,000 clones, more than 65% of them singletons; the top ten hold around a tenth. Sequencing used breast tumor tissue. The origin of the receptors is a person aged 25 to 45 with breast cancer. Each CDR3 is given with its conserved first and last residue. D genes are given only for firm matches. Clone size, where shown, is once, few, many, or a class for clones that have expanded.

TGTGCCAGCAGCTTAGCCACATATGGCTACACCTTC	CASSLATYGYTF	-	-	12	TRBJ1-2	TRBV11-2
TGTGCCAGCAGCTTCACTAGCGATTCCTACGAGCAGTACTTC	CASSFTSDSYEQYF	-	TRBD2	14	TRBJ2-7	TRBV9
TGTGCCAGCAGCTCCCCGACAGGGGGCAGGTATGAGCAGTTCTTC	CASSSPTGGRYEQFF	-	TRBD1	15	TRBJ2-1	TRBV5-4
TGCGCCAGCAGAAGGGGGGCGGGAGGGCCCTACAATGAGCAGTTCTTC	CASRRGAGGPYNEQFF	-	TRBD2	16	TRBJ2-1	TRBV5-1
TGTGCCAGCAGCCCCGACAGCAACTATGGCTACACCTTC	CASSPDSNYGYTF	once	-	13	TRBJ1-2	TRBV7-3
TGTGCCTGGATGGGGGGATCTAATGAAAAACTGTTTTTT	CAWMGGSNEKLFF	-	-	13	TRBJ1-4	TRBV30
TGTGCCTGGACTAAACAGGGGGCAGGGTGGACTGAAGCTTTCTTT	CAWTKQGAGWTEAFF	once	TRBD1	15	TRBJ1-1	TRBV30
TGTGCCAGCAGTTTGGGGGGCCTGGCAATGAACACTGAAGCTTTCTTT	CASSLGGLAMNTEAFF	-	-	16	TRBJ1-1	TRBV27
TGTGCCAGCAGTCGGGGAGGGACCTACGAGCAGTACTTC	CASSRGGTYEQYF	few	TRBD2	13	TRBJ2-7	TRBV27
TGTGCCAGCAGCAAAAATGGTTTCACAGATACGCAGTATTTT	CASSKNGFTDTQYF	-	-	14	TRBJ2-3	TRBV7-3
TGTGCCAGCAGTGTTGGGAGAGGACTCATGAACACTGAAGCTTTCTTT	CASSVGRGLMNTEAFF	-	-	16	TRBJ1-1	TRBV6-4
TGTGCCAGCAGCCCCCGCCCCGTAGGTTCCTACGAGCAGTACTTC	CASSPRPVGSYEQYF	-	-	15	TRBJ2-7	TRBV7-6
TGTGCCAGCAGCCAAGCGGGCCTCCTCGACGAGCAGTACTTC	CASSQAGLLDEQYF	-	-	14	TRBJ2-7	TRBV4-2
TGTGCCAGCAGCCGGGGGGCGGGGGATAATTCACCCCTCCACTTT	CASSRGAGDNSPLHF	-	-	15	TRBJ1-6	TRBV5-4
TGTGCCAGCAGCAAGGCCGGGACTAGCGGGTCGAGGGAGCAGTTCTTC	CASSKAGTSGSREQFF	-	TRBD2	16	TRBJ2-1	TRBV6-4
TGTGCCAGCAGCCAAGTATCCAGAAAGGAGCAGTACTTC	CASSQVSRKEQYF	-	-	13	TRBJ2-7	TRBV4-2
TGTGCCAGCAGCCAAGATATGGCGGGAGTTTACGAGCAGTACTTC	CASSQDMAGVYEQYF	-	TRBD2	15	TRBJ2-7	TRBV4-2
TGTGCCAGCAGCGTCAACCCCGGACTAGCGGGCGATGAGCAGTTCTTC	CASSVNPGLAGDEQFF	-	TRBD2	16	TRBJ2-1	TRBV9
TGCGCCAGCAGCTTGGCCGTTGGAGGGCGTGAGCAGTTCTTC	CASSLAVGGREQFF	-	-	14	TRBJ2-1	TRBV5-1
TGTGCCAGCAGCACAGGGGAACCAACTGAAGCTTTCTTT	CASSTGEPTEAFF	-	TRBD1	13	TRBJ1-1	TRBV28
TGTGCCAGCAGCTTGAGCCTAGCGGGGTCCTACAATGAGCAGTTCTTC	CASSLSLAGSYNEQFF	once	TRBD2	16	TRBJ2-1	TRBV5-6
TGCGCCAGCAGCCTCGGCACAGGGGGCTCTCAGCCCCAGCATTTT	CASSLGTGGSQPQHF	-	TRBD1	15	TRBJ1-5	TRBV4-1
TGTGCCAGCAGCGTAGAGGGACAGGCTTACGAGCAGTACTTC	CASSVEGQAYEQYF	medium-sized	TRBD1	14	TRBJ2-7	TRBV9
TGTGCCAGCAGGCCACTGGCCCAGTACTTC	CASRPLAQYF	-	-	10	TRBJ2-5	TRBV7-3
TGTGCCAGCAGGCGGGACACTGAAGCTTTCTTT	CASRRDTEAFF	-	-	11	TRBJ1-1	TRBV6-6
TGTGCCAGCACAGGGGATCGGTATGGCTACACCTTC	CASTGDRYGYTF	few	-	12	TRBJ1-2	TRBV6-1
TGCGCCAGCAGCTGGACTAGCGGGTGGGTAGATGAGCAGTTCTTC	CASSWTSGWVDEQFF	-	TRBD2	15	TRBJ2-1	TRBV5-1
TGTGCCAGCAGCTTATCGTTCCGGGACAGTCAGTACTTC	CASSLSFRDSQYF	-	TRBD1	13	TRBJ2-7	TRBV7-2
TGTGCCAGCAGCCCCCATACGGGGTTGTGGACTGAAGCTTTCTTT	CASSPHTGLWTEAFF	-	-	15	TRBJ1-1	TRBV7-2
TGCGCCAGCAGCCCCGGACAGGGCCAGTTTTACGAGCAGTACTTC	CASSPGQGQFYEQYF	few	TRBD1	15	TRBJ2-7	TRBV4-3
TGTGCCAGCAGCGCTGGGGACTCAGGGGACTCTAATGAAAAACTGTTTTTT	CASSAGDSGDSNEKLFF	-	-	17	TRBJ1-4	TRBV5-4
TGCGCCAGCAGCCAATTGGGACTAGCGGGAGGAAGCTCCTACGAGCAGTACTTC	CASSQLGLAGGSSYEQYF	-	TRBD2	18	TRBJ2-7	TRBV7-2
TGTGCCTGGGACCGAGGAGAGGCGCTTACTGAAGCTTTCTTT	CAWDRGEALTEAFF	-	-	14	TRBJ1-1	TRBV30
TGTGCCAGCAGCTCCAACAGGGGCGGCTCACCCCTCCACTTT	CASSSNRGGSPLHF	-	TRBD1	14	TRBJ1-6	TRBV14
TGTGCCAGCAGATGGGGACAGGCGACGGGGTTACCCCTCCACTTT	CASRWGQATGLPLHF	-	TRBD1	15	TRBJ1-6	TRBV6-1
TGTGCCAGCACCCATAGGGGGACAGGGTTCAACAATGAGCAGTTCTTC	CASTHRGTGFNNEQFF	-	TRBD1	16	TRBJ2-1	TRBV7-2
TGCGCCAGCAGGGCTAGCGGGACCTACAATGAGCAGTTCTTC	CASRASGTYNEQFF	-	TRBD2	14	TRBJ2-1	TRBV5-1
TGTGCCAGCGCGCGAAGGCTAGCGGGAGAGGCGAACACCGGGGAGCTGTTTTTT	CASARRLAGEANTGELFF	-	TRBD2	18	TRBJ2-2	TRBV7-6
TGTGCCATCAGTGAGCCCGCGACAGGGGGCTACGAGCAGTACTTC	CAISEPATGGYEQYF	few	TRBD1	15	TRBJ2-7	TRBV10-3
TGCGCCAGCAGCATTGACAGACTCTACGAGCAGTACTTC	CASSIDRLYEQYF	few	-	13	TRBJ2-7	TRBV5-1
TGTGCCAGCCGAGGGGGACCTTACAATGAGCAGTTCTTC	CASRGGPYNEQFF	-	-	13	TRBJ2-1	TRBV11-2
TGTGCCAGCAGTGTGGAGGTACAAGAGACCCAGTACTTC	CASSVEVQETQYF	-	-	13	TRBJ2-5	TRBV2